This T cell receptor (beta chain) was documented in a study of T cells after yellow fever vaccination. Study overall: Fractions low in cell number were prepared with SMART-Seq v4 Ultra Low Input.

This clonotype was picked up a small number of times. The target antigen is unknown. The junction departs from the called germline gene at one end, perhaps through a read error. Germline loops: CDR1 SSHAT, CDR2 FNYEAQ (reference sequence). This CDR3 is 15 amino acids long. Notes on the study in general: Subsequent booster samples again held most clones from primary vaccination (approximately 95% CD4, approximately 86% CD8). Clonotypes found in both CD4 and CD8 compartments made up a small share.

TCRdb re-called the 5' RACE reads with MiXCR, one entry per CDR3 protein. The repertoire consists of roughly 320,000 distinct CDR3 sequences, with about 10% occurring once and the leading ten covering around 3.2%. The rearrangement joins TRBV7-7 to TRBJ1-3; possible D gene TRBD1, 5 bases. The source of this sequence is a man between 18 and 35 years old who received the YFV17D yellow fever vaccine. This material consisted of CD4+ T cells sorted from PBMCs, taken 45 days after the yellow fever booster vaccination. CDR3 amino acids: CASSPRWGPGNTIYF. As DNA, the CDR3 is TGTGCTAGCAGCCCTAGGTGGGGCCCGGGAAACACCATATATTTT.